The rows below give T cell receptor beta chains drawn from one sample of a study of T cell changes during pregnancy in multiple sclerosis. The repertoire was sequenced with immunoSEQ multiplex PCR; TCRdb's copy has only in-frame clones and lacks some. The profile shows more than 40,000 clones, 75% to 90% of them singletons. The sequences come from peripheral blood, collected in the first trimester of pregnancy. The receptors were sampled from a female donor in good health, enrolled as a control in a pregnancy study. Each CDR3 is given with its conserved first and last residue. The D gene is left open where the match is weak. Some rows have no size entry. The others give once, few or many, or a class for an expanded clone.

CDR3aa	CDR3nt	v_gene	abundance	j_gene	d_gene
CASSSLFGGTGNTIYF	TGTGCCAGCAGCTCCTTATTCGGGGGTACTGGAAACACCATATATTTT	TRBV7-9	-	TRBJ1-3	-
CASSTDTLHPEKLFF	TGTGCCAGCAGTACGGACACGCTGCATCCCGAAAAACTGTTTTTT	TRBV7-9	few	TRBJ1-4	-
CASSYGAGAGDQPQHF	TGTGCCAGCAGTTACGGGGCGGGAGCGGGGGATCAGCCCCAGCATTTT	TRBV6-6	few	TRBJ1-5	-
CASSSLEWRVATDTQYF	TGTGCCAGCAGCTCTCTGGAGTGGAGGGTTGCCACAGATACGCAGTATTTT	TRBV5-6	-	TRBJ2-3	-
CAWGLAGNNEQFF	TGTGCCTGGGGACTAGCGGGCAACAATGAGCAGTTCTTC	TRBV30	-	TRBJ2-1	TRBD2
CAWSRGQGGEKLFF	TGTGCCTGGAGTCGAGGACAGGGAGGTGAAAAACTGTTTTTT	TRBV30	few	TRBJ1-4	TRBD1
CATSREAMASGRTSSYNEQFF	TGTGCCACCAGCAGAGAGGCGATGGCTAGCGGGAGGACGAGCTCCTACAATGAGCAGTTCTTC	TRBV15	-	TRBJ2-1	TRBD2
CASSLPQGLTTEQYF	TGTGCCAGCAGTTTACCCCAGGGACTTACTACCGAGCAGTACTTC	TRBV28	-	TRBJ2-7	-
CASRFGDTNYGYTF	TGTGCCAGCCGGTTCGGGGACACAAACTATGGCTACACCTTC	TRBV13	-	TRBJ1-2	-
CASSLSQEGGQYF	TGTGCCAGCAGTTTATCGCAAGAGGGTGGGCAGTACTTC	TRBV27	-	TRBJ2-7	-
CASSLATGGNGYTF	TGTGCCAGCAGCTTGGCGACAGGGGGCAATGGCTACACCTTC	TRBV5-4	-	TRBJ1-2	TRBD1
CASSLGRAGRGTEAFF	TGCGCCAGCAGCTTGGGAAGGGCAGGGAGGGGTACTGAAGCTTTCTTT	TRBV5-1	-	TRBJ1-1	-
CASSPGGQINQPQHF	TGTGCCAGCAGCCCCGGCGGACAGATCAATCAGCCCCAGCATTTT	TRBV9	-	TRBJ1-5	-
CATSRVRDSTQPQHF	TGTGCCACCAGCAGAGTACGGGATTCGACTCAGCCCCAGCATTTT	TRBV15	-	TRBJ1-5	-
CAWSVQGRASYEQYF	TGTGCCTGGAGTGTACAGGGCAGGGCGAGTTACGAGCAGTACTTC	TRBV30	-	TRBJ2-7	-
CASSQRTGNTIYF	TGTGCCAGCAGCCAAAGGACAGGGAACACCATATATTTT	TRBV7-2	once	TRBJ1-3	TRBD1
CASSFGGYVETQYF	TGTGCCAGCAGCTTTGGGGGCTATGTGGAGACCCAGTACTTC	TRBV11-2	-	TRBJ2-5	-
CASSVRTGGGNNEQFF	TGTGCCAGCAGCGTGCGGACAGGGGGAGGGAACAATGAGCAGTTCTTC	TRBV7-9	-	TRBJ2-1	TRBD1
CASSEGWTGAYEQYF	TGTGCCAGCAGTGAAGGGTGGACAGGGGCCTACGAGCAGTACTTC	TRBV6-1	-	TRBJ2-7	TRBD1
CASSFSGTPSSYNEQFF	TGTGCCAGCAGCTTTTCCGGGACTCCTAGCTCCTACAATGAGCAGTTCTTC	TRBV7-2	-	TRBJ2-1	-
CASSIGQGASTDTQYF	TGTGCCAGTAGTATTGGTCAGGGGGCGAGCACAGATACGCAGTATTTT	TRBV19	-	TRBJ2-3	TRBD1
CASRDRSNTEAFF	TGTGCCAGCAGGGACAGATCGAACACTGAAGCTTTCTTT	TRBV6-1	-	TRBJ1-1	-
CASSSLGRADHEQYF	TGTGCCAGCAGTTCCCTCGGGCGGGCAGATCACGAGCAGTACTTC	TRBV6-5	once	TRBJ2-7	-
CASRRQGGEQFF	TGTGCCAGCAGAAGACAGGGTGGCGAGCAGTTCTTC	TRBV5-4	-	TRBJ2-1	TRBD1
CGLREGVNEQFF	TGCGGCCTGAGGGAGGGAGTCAATGAGCAGTTCTTC	TRBV29-1	-	TRBJ2-1	TRBD2
CASSADRSPSTDTQYF	TGTGCCAGCAGCGCGGACAGGAGTCCTAGCACAGATACGCAGTATTTT	TRBV9	-	TRBJ2-3	TRBD1
CASSPDRAMAEAFF	TGTGCCAGCAGCCCGGACAGGGCCATGGCTGAAGCTTTCTTT	TRBV7-9	-	TRBJ1-1	TRBD1
CAARVSANTEAFF	TGTGCCGCCCGGGTGTCAGCGAACACTGAAGCTTTCTTT	TRBV10-3	-	TRBJ1-1	-
CASSEPVGRVNEKLFF	TGTGCCAGCAGTGAACCTGTTGGCAGGGTTAATGAAAAACTGTTTTTT	TRBV25-1	-	TRBJ1-4	-
CASSQGQGTEAFF	TGCGCCAGCAGCCAGGGACAGGGGACTGAAGCTTTCTTT	TRBV4-1	few	TRBJ1-1	TRBD1
CASSETQANYGYTF	TGTGCCAGCAGTGAAACACAGGCTAACTATGGCTACACCTTC	TRBV2	-	TRBJ1-2	-
CSVNRANSGNTIYF	TGCAGCGTTAACAGGGCGAACTCTGGAAACACCATATATTTT	TRBV29-1	once	TRBJ1-3	-